The 6 T cell receptor beta chains presented below share a single source sample, sequenced in a study of T cells in Graves' hyperthyroidism and ophthalmopathy. TCR beta CDR3 regions were amplified from RNA. A set of HTBI primers served as the primers for a first-round RT-PCR of the TCR CDR3. TCRdb reprocessed the multiplex PCR reads with MiXCR, giving one entry per CDR3 protein. The repertoire includes about 760,000 distinct CDR3 sequences, 35% of them detected once, and approximately 31% sits in the top ten. Material: blood. Source of these receptors: a woman between 40 and 50 years old with Graves' hyperthyroidism.

V gene TRBV25-1 combines with J gene TRBJ1-4; D perhaps matches TRBD1 (5 bases). V shed 4 bases and J shed 12 bases, with 21 bases lying between them. The CDR3 length is 15 residues. The germline gives CDR1 MGHDK, CDR2 SYGVNS. The CDR3 coding sequence is TGTGCCAGCAGTGGATTGGGACGGCCCGCGGGGGAACTGTTTTTT. The encoded protein is CASSGLGRPAGELFF.

The chain combines TRBV7-2 with TRBJ1-1; D ambiguous. Germline loops: CDR1 SGHTA, CDR2 FQGNSA. CDR3 length: 14 amino acids. Trimming removed 5 bases at V and 0 bases at J, with 10 bases between. The CDR3 reads CASSPGNMNTEAFF. In DNA, the CDR3 is TGTGCCAGCAGCCCGGGGAATATGAACACTGAAGCTTTCTTT.

In this sample, this clonotype turned up once. This may arise from a read error, as a much more abundant clone is one base away. This chain links TRBV7-2 with TRBJ1-4; no clear D gene. The CDR3 runs to 15 residues. Germline V gives CDR1 SGHTA, CDR2 FQGNSA. Trimming pared 6 bases from V and 0 bases from J, leaving 11 bases between. The CDR3 spells CASSSGSATNEKLFF. The CDR3 DNA reads TGTGCCAGCAGTTCTGGTTCCGCAACTAATGAAAAACTGTTTTTT.

The CDR3 is CASSLPQGSNEQFF. The CDR3 coding sequence is TGTGCCAGCAGTTTGCCCCAGGGGAGCAATGAGCAGTTCTTC. V and J are TRBV12-3 or TRBV12-4 and TRBJ2-1; the D gene is possibly TRBD1 (6 bases). The length of the CDR3 is 14 residues. Between the trimmed V and J ends, which lost 3 bases and 6 bases, there was a span of 12 bases.

This sequence joins TRBV5-1 and TRBJ1-1; no definite D call. This CDR3 has 13 amino acids. The V gene's germline CDR1 is SGHRS and CDR2 YFSETQ. Trimming removed 3 bases at V and 4 bases at J, with 10 bases between. CDR3 nucleotides: TGCGCCAGCAGCTACGCCCCGAGCACTGAAGCTTTCTTT. Translated, it gives CASSYAPSTEAFF.

This clonotype has a count of ten or more. The chain combines TRBV7-2 with TRBJ2-7; D is possibly TRBD1 (6 bases). Trimming cost V 5 bases and J 6 bases, with 20 bases left between them. The CDR3 runs 15 residues. The V gene's germline CDR1 is SGHTA and CDR2 FQGNSA. The CDR3 loop reads CASSPRGQTGREQYF. The CDR3 DNA sequence: TGTGCCAGCAGCCCGCGCGGACAGACCGGACGCGAGCAGTACTTC.